The next 18 T cell receptor beta chains were all read from a single sample in a study of neurological immune-mediated disorders. The sample's time point: longitudinal time-point 3. TCRdb re-derived calls from the 5' RACE reads in MiXCR, one entry per CDR3 protein. The table records approximately 47,000 distinct CDR3 sequences, 10% to 15% of them present only once. Sequencing input: PBMCs. The source of these receptors is a male donor with HTLV-1-associated myelopathy (HAM/TSP).

The chain is built from TRBV20-1 and TRBJ2-1, with 13 positions matching TRBD2. V gave up 4 bases and J gave up 10 bases; unmatched junction bases: 7. The V gene's germline CDR1 is DFQATT and CDR2 SNEGSKA (reference sequence). CDR3 size: 14 residues. The CDR3 protein is CSATGTSGTEEQFF. The CDR3 DNA follows: TGCAGTGCTACCGGGACTAGCGGGACCGAAGAGCAGTTCTTC.

This clonotype was detected a few times. Being one base from a much bigger clone, this may be a read error. The V and J genes are TRBV28 and TRBJ1-5; D ambiguous. This CDR3 contains 16 residues. In germline, CDR1 is MDHEN, CDR2 SYDVKM. The CDR3 DNA follows: TGTGTCAGCAGTTTATCGGAGGCCCTCCTCAATCAGCCCCAGCATTTT. It specifies CVSSLSEALLNQPQHF.

The table lists this clonotype with many counts. The chain carries TRBV6-1 and TRBJ2-7; TRBD2 aligns across 13 bases. J was trimmed by 6 bases and V by 5 bases; bases with no gene match: 7. CDR1 is MNHNS and CDR2 is SASEGT in the germline V gene. The CDR3 loop spans 15 amino acids. CDR3 sequence: CASSTLAGGPSEQYF. DNA of the CDR3: TGTGCCAGCAGTACACTAGCGGGGGGGCCGTCCGAGCAGTACTTC.

This clonotype has a count of ten or more. The rearrangement uses TRBV28 and TRBJ1-3; TRBD1 might be the D (5 bases). This CDR3 is 16 amino acids long. The ends were cut back, 3 bases at V and 2 bases at J, with 14 bases in the middle. CDR1 and CDR2 from the germline V gene are MDHEN and SYDVKM. The CDR3 DNA is TGTGCCAGCAGTTTCCCCCAGGGCGACCCTGGAAACACCATATATTTT. Protein: CASSFPQGDPGNTIYF.

The table lists this clonotype with many counts. V and J are TRBV6-2 or TRBV6-3 and TRBJ2-7; perhaps TRBD1 as D (6 bases). The CDR3 runs 15 residues. V was shortened by 0 bases and J by 3 bases, with 12 bases between the two germline ends. The germline CDR1 and CDR2 sequences are MNHEY and SVGEGT. The CDR3 DNA reads TGTGCCAGCAGTTACTCGTCAGGGGACCGCTACGAGCAGTACTTC. It is translated as CASSYSSGDRYEQYF.

This clonotype is medium-sized by share. Written as DNA, the CDR3 is TGCAGTGCGATTGACCGGACAGGGGCTTTCCTTGAAGCTTTCTTT. This sequence encodes CSAIDRTGAFLEAFF. This rearrangement joins TRBV20-1 to TRBJ1-1; 9 positions match TRBD1. Germline CDR1 is DFQATT and CDR2 is SNEGSKA (reference sequence). The V segment lost 6 bases and the J segment 7 bases; nucleotides outside the gene matches: 15. The CDR3 is 15 residues long.

Concerning this clonotype itself: A read error is possible here, since a much larger clone lies one base away. The chain uses TRBV4-3 and TRBJ1-4; 7 bases are a match to TRBD1. J gave up 9 bases and V 0 bases, and 4 bases lay outside the gene matches. Germline-derived CDR1 and CDR2 are LGHNA and YSLEER. The CDR3 contains 14 residues. CDR3 DNA: TGCGCCAGCAGCCAAGATGGGGACAGCAAAAAACTGTTTTTT. Translated, it gives CASSQDGDSKKLFF.

This clonotype was counted many times. This chain joins TRBV2 and TRBJ2-1, with 7 bases lining up with TRBD1. Germline lookup yields CDR1 SNHLY and CDR2 FYNNEI. J lost 9 bases, V lost 5 bases, and 7 bases had no gene match. The CDR3 runs 13 residues. The CDR3 DNA reads as TGTGCCAGCAGTAACTCAGGGGGAGTTGAGCAGTTCTTC. Protein sequence: CASSNSGGVEQFF.

At least ten counts were recorded for this clonotype. This chain joins TRBV5-1 and TRBJ2-1; the D gene is possibly TRBD2 (7 bases). The CDR3 is 14 amino acids. V lost 4 bases to trimming and J lost 3 bases, with 11 bases between them. Germline CDR1 SGHRS, CDR2 YFSETQ. CDR3 in amino acids: CASSGGGGYNEQFF. CDR3 sequence (DNA): TGCGCCAGCAGCGGGGGGGGCGGCTACAATGAGCAGTTCTTC.

V gene TRBV12-3 or TRBV12-4 combines with J gene TRBJ2-7; D gene unclear. V was shortened by 8 bases and J by 6 bases, with 11 bases between the two germline ends. This CDR3 region has 11 residues. In nucleotides, the CDR3 is TGTGCCAGCCTCAGCAAGGTCGAGCAGTACTTC. Translated, it gives CASLSKVEQYF.

In its sample, this clonotype was seen many times. This CDR3 reads CASSLAGRGNEKLFF. CDR3 sequence (DNA): TGTGCCAGCAGCTTAGCAGGCAGGGGAAATGAAAAACTGTTTTTT. The chain has TRBV7-2 and TRBJ1-4; D is possibly TRBD1 (6 bases). This CDR3 comprises 15 residues. The germline V gene has CDR1 SGHTA and CDR2 FQGNSA. V lost 0 bases to trimming and J lost 5 bases, with 10 bases between them.

Ten or more counts support this clonotype. The J gene is TRBJ2-5, the V gene TRBV29-1; 11 bases line up with TRBD1. CDR1 is SQVTM and CDR2 is ANQGSEA in the germline V gene. The junction had 3 bases not matched to a gene; V was cut back by 4 bases and J by 5 bases. The CDR3 is 13 amino acids. DNA of the CDR3: TGCAGCGTTGGGACAGGGGGCGGTGAGACCCAGTACTTC. Translated, it gives CSVGTGGGETQYF.

Remarks on this clonotype: The junction shows a germline mismatch at one end, possibly a read error. V usage is TRBV29-1 and J usage is TRBJ2-1, with TRBD1 as a possible D gene (5 bases). This CDR3 is 16 amino acids long. Per the germline V gene, CDR1 is SQVTM and CDR2 is ANQGSEA. DNA for the CDR3: TGCATCGTTGAAGATCCAGGTAGGGGCTCCTACAATGAGCAGTTCTTC. It codes for CIVEDPGRGSYNEQFF.

This clonotype was seen ten or more times. The genes are TRBV7-9 and TRBJ2-7; 9 nucleotides agree with TRBD1. This CDR3 is 14 amino acids long. V shed 6 bases, J shed 5 bases, and the junction held 8 bases outside the gene matches. From germline, CDR1 is SEHNR and CDR2 FQNEAQ (reference sequence). CDR3 DNA sequence: TGTGCCAGCAGTTTCGGGACAGGGTCCGACGAGCAGTACTTC. Amino acids: CASSFGTGSDEQYF.

This clonotype was observed at least ten times. The V and J genes are TRBV10-3 and TRBJ2-1; 11 nucleotides line up with TRBD2. The trim removed 0 bases at V and 7 bases at J, leaving 8 bases unmatched. This CDR3 has 17 residues. Germline V gene data show CDR1 as ENHRY and CDR2 as SYGVKD. In DNA form, the CDR3 reads TGTGCCATCAGTGAGTCGCTATTAGCGGGGGGGCTAAATGAGCAGTTCTTC. It translates to CAISESLLAGGLNEQFF.

This clonotype has a count of ten or more. V gene TRBV6-2 or TRBV6-3 combines with J gene TRBJ2-1, with 7 positions matching TRBD1. Trimming took 1 base from V and 7 from J; bases not matched to a gene: 7. CDR3 length: 15 amino acids. The germline V gene has CDR1 MNHEY and CDR2 SVGEGT. CDR3 nucleotide sequence: TGTGCCAGCAGTTACTTTGGACAGGTGGGGAATGAGCAGTTCTTC. It specifies CASSYFGQVGNEQFF.

This clonotype was counted many times. The chain carries TRBV7-9 and TRBJ2-7; D might be TRBD2 (5 bases). The germline V and J ends were trimmed by 5 bases and 4 bases, with 12 bases remaining between them. CDR1 is SEHNR, CDR2 FQNEAQ, per germline (reference sequence). The CDR3 has 13 residues. CDR3 sequence reads: CASSRAGIYEQYF. The CDR3 nucleotides are TGTGCCAGCAGCCGGGCGGGCATTTACGAGCAGTACTTC.

This clonotype was counted many times. The chain recombines TRBV6-2 or TRBV6-3 with TRBJ2-1; 9 bases align to TRBD1. The CDR3 is 15 residues long. CDR1 MNHEY and CDR2 SVGEGT come from the germline V gene. The ends lost 5 bases at V and 0 bases at J; junction bases unmatched: 2. The CDR3 DNA is TGTGCCAGCAGTATGGGACAGGGCTCCTACAATGAGCAGTTCTTC. It codes for CASSMGQGSYNEQFF.